The clone carrying this T cell receptor (beta chain) was observed many times. Its antigen remains unknown. These data originate in a study of neurological immune-mediated disorders. Study-level points and caveats: The most TCR clonal expansion was seen in HTLV-1-associated myelopathy, whereas the least was seen in multiple sclerosis, below the level in healthy controls. The absence of any CDR3 amino acid sequence shared by expanded clones across subjects suggests that repertoires were private in all groups.

The team produced cDNA through 5'RACE using 10-nucleotide random UMIs. Sequencing runs each generated in excess of 180 million TCR-beta sequences derived from 15-18 subjects. Each CDR3 protein is one row after TCRdb ran MiXCR on the 5' RACE reads. The sample lists tens of thousands of distinct CDR3 sequences, about a tenth occurring once. The germline V gene has CDR1 SGHRS and CDR2 YFSETQ. This CDR3 spans 16 amino acids. Between the trimmed V and J ends, which lost 3 bases and 3 bases, there was a span of 15 bases. The sequence derives from a woman aged 30 to 39 with HTLV-1-associated myelopathy (HAM/TSP). The chain couples TRBV5-1 to TRBJ2-2; TRBD1 is a possible D gene (6 bases). Sequenced: PBMCs. CDR3 nucleotides: TGCGCCAGCAGCTCTATAACAGGGACGCACACCGGGGAGCTGTTTTTT. This gives the protein CASSSITGTHTGELFF. Looking up the rest from reference TRBV5-1 and TRBJ2-2 gives the full variable domain: KAGVTQTPRYLIKTRGQQVTLSCSPISGHRSVSWYQQTPGQGLQFLFEYFSETQRNKGNFPGRFSGRQFSNSRSEMNVSTLELGDSALYLCASSSITGTHTGELFFGEGSRLTVL.